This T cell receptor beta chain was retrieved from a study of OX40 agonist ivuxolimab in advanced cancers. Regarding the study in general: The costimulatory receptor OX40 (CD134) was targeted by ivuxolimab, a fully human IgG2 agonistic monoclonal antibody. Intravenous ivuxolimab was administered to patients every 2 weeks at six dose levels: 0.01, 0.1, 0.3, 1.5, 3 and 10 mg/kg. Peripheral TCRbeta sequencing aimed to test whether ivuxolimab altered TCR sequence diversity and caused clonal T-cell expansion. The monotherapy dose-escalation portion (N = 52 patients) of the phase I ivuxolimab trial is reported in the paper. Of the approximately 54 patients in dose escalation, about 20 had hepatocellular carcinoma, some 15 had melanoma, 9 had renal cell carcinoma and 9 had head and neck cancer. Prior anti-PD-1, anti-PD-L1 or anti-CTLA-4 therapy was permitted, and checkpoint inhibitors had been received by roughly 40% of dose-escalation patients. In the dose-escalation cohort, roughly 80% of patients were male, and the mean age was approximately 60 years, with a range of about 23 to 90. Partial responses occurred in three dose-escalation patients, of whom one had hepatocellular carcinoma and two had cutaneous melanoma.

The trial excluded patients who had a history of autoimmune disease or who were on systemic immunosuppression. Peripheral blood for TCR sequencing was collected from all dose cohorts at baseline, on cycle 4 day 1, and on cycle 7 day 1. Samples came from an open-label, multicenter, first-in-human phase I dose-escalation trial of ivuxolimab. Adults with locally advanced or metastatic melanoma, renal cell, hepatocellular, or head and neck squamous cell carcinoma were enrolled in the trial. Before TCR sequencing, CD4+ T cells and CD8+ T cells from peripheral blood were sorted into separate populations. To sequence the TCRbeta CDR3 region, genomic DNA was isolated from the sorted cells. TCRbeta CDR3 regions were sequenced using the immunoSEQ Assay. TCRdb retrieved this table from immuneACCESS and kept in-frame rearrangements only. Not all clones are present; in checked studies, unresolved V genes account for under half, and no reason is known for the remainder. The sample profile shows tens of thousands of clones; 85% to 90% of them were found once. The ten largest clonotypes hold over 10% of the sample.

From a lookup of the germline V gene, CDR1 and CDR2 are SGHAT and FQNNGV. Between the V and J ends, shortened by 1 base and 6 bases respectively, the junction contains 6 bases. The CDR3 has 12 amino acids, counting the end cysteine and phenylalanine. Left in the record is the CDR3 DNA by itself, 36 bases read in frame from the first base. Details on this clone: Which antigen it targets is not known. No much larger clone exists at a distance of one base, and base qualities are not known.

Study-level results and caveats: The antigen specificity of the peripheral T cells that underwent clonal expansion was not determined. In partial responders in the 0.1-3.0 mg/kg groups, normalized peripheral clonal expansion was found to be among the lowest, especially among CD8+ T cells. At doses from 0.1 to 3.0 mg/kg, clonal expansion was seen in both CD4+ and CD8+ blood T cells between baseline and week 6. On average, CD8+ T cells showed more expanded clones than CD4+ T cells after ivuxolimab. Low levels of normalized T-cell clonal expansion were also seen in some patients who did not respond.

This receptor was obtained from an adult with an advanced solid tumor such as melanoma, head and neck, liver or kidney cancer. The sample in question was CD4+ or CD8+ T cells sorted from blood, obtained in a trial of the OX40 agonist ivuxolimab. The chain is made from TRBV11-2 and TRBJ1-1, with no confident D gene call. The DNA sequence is TGTGCCAGCAGCTTAGTTTTCGCTGAAGCTTTCTTT. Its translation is CASSLVFAEAFF.